The clone carrying this T cell receptor (beta chain) was detected once. Assay: immunoSEQ multiplex PCR; the TCRdb copy retains only in-frame clones and omits some. The sample carries some 270,000 clones, roughly nine tenths recorded once. These data come from a study of blood T cell repertoires in COVID-19. Study as a whole: The United States, Italy and Spain supplied acute and convalescent COVID-19 samples. Sources were T cells, B-cell-depleted T cells, or PBMCs; the material itself was cDNA or gDNA.

This CDR3 contains 15 residues. Germline CDR1 MGHDK, CDR2 SYGVNS. The V segment lost 7 bases and the J segment 7 bases; nucleotides outside the gene matches: 8. The receptor was isolated from a middle-aged woman who had recovered from COVID-19. Sequencing was done on a sample of peripheral blood. This chain uses TRBV25-1 with TRBJ1-4; TRBD1 matches at 11 bases. CDR3 DNA sequence: TGTGCCAGCACCCCGGGGGGACAGGGGGGTGAAAAACTGTTTTTT. Translated, it gives CASTPGGQGGEKLFF. Complete variable domain (other parts from reference TRBV25-1 and TRBJ1-4): EADIYQTPRYLVIGTGKKITLECSQTMGHDKMYWYQQDPGMELHLIHYSYGVNSTEKGDLSSESTVSRIRTEHFPLTLESARPSHTSQYLCASTPGGQGGEKLFFGSGTQLSVL.